A single sample is the source of the 21 T cell receptor beta chains below, sequenced in a study of vaccination effects on CD4 cells after COVID-19 (dated by TCRdb to between 2021 and 2023). In the ViraFEST assay, PBMC were stimulated with viral peptide pools, and antigen-specific CD4+ T cell clonotypes were then identified by expansion using TCR sequencing. After roughly 11 days of culture, CD4+ T cells were isolated with the EasySep CD4+ T cell isolation kit. Negative nucleocapsid antibody results before and after vaccination confirmed that the healthy vaccine recipients had no prior SARS-CoV-2 infection. Their target antigens are unknown. The receptor library was made with the immunoSEQ multiplex PCR assay. In its TCRdb copy, this immuneACCESS table keeps in-frame sequences only and misses some clones. Where compared with another copy, unresolved V genes explain less than half of these, and the others have no known cause. The sample data list about 63,000 clones, and over 70% of these were observed just once. Around 3.8% of the sample is in the top ten clones.

The source material was CD4+ T cells from PBMCs cultured with HCoV-OC43 spike peptides, sampled before COVID-19 vaccination. This sample's cell subset or site label indicates: HCoV-OC43 spike overlapping peptide pool stimulation. Source of these receptors: a human donor who received a COVID-19 vaccine.

The chain joins TRBV2 to TRBJ1-5; D is uncertain. Germline assignment: CDR1 SNHLY and CDR2 FYNNEI. CDR3 length: 14 amino acids. Trimming removed 6 bases from V and 5 bases from J, with 14 bases in between. CDR3 DNA: TGTGCCAGCAGAGGCGACACGCAGGATCAGCCCCAGCATTTT. Translation gives CASRGDTQDQPQHF.

This clone was found once. This chain links TRBV6-4 with TRBJ2-1, with TRBD2 as a possible D gene (6 bases). From germline, CDR1 is MRHNA and CDR2 SNTAGT. V was shortened by 6 bases and J by 7 bases, with 22 bases between the two germline ends. The CDR3 loop spans 16 amino acids. The CDR3 bases are TGTGCCAGCAGCGTAACCGGGACTCCTGGAATTAATGAGCAGTTCTTC. Translating gives CASSVTGTPGINEQFF.

This clone was counted only a few times. The gene calls are TRBV7-2 and TRBJ2-7; D uncertain. This CDR3 spans 14 amino acids. V was cut by 2 bases and J by 1 base, with 9 bases left in between. CDR1 and CDR2 (germline): SGHTA, FQGNSA. The CDR3 nucleotides read TGTGCCAGCAGCTTATACACCGGTTCCTACGAGCAGTACGTC. Protein sequence: CASSLYTGSYEQYV.

The chain has TRBV5-1 and TRBJ1-1, with 7 nucleotides matching TRBD1. J gave up 6 bases and V 3 bases, and 8 bases lay outside the gene matches. Germline values: CDR1 SGHRS, CDR2 YFSETQ. This CDR3 is 14 amino acids long. The CDR3 bases are TGCGCCAGCAGCTCGGCCACAGGGGAATCTGAAGCTTTCTTT. Amino acid sequence: CASSSATGESEAFF.

The chain has TRBV7-3 and TRBJ1-2; D is possibly TRBD1 (6 bases). The CDR3 runs to 14 residues. The germline V and J ends were trimmed by 1 base and 5 bases, with 11 bases remaining between them. Germline CDR1 and CDR2: SGHTA and FQGTGA. The CDR3 reads CASSLNREGYGYTF. Here the CDR3 DNA reads TGTGCCAGCAGCTTAAACAGGGAGGGATATGGCTACACCTTC.

This sequence joins TRBV9 and TRBJ2-1; 10 positions match TRBD2. Germline CDR1 is SGDLS and CDR2 is YYNGEE. V lost 0 bases, J lost 0 bases, and 3 bases stayed unmatched. The CDR3 loop spans 17 amino acids. The CDR3 reads CASSVDSGGSSYNEQFF. CDR3 nucleotides: TGTGCCAGCAGCGTAGATAGCGGGGGGAGCTCCTACAATGAGCAGTTCTTC.

The rearrangement joins TRBV11-2 to TRBJ2-1; 8 positions match TRBD2. The CDR3 has 15 residues. V gave up 5 bases and J gave up 1 base; unmatched junction bases: 4. Germline V gene sequence: CDR1 SGHAT, CDR2 FQNNGV. The CDR3 sequence: CASSLGGGSYNEQFF. The CDR3 nucleotides are TGTGCCAGCAGCCTCGGCGGGGGGTCCTACAATGAGCAGTTCTTC.

This chain uses TRBV15 with TRBJ1-3; D is unresolved. The CDR3 is 14 residues long. V lost 0 bases, J lost 15 bases, and 18 bases lay in between. Germline CDR1 is LNHNV and CDR2 is YYDKDF (reference sequence). CDR3 nucleotides: TGTGCCACCAGCAGAGATCGCAGCCTCCAGTGGCAATATTTT. Its translation is CATSRDRSLQWQYF.

The chain uses TRBV28 and TRBJ1-2; D is possibly TRBD1 (6 bases). CDR1 is MDHEN and CDR2 is SYDVKM in the germline V gene. CDR3 length equals 12 residues. With 4 bases removed from V and 8 bases from J, the gap between germline ends came to 11 bases. This CDR3 reads CASSWYRDGYTF. Here the CDR3 DNA reads TGTGCCAGCAGTTGGTACAGGGACGGCTACACCTTC.

The CDR3 region has the DNA TGTGCCAGCAGCTTAAGGGCAGGGGCACGGGAGACCCAGTACTTC. Translated, it gives CASSLRAGARETQYF. This rearrangement joins TRBV7-3 to TRBJ2-5, with a tentative D call TRBD1 (6 bases). The CDR3 runs 15 residues. Looked up from germline, CDR1 is SGHTA and CDR2 is FQGTGA. Trimming pared 1 base from V and 5 bases from J, leaving 14 bases between.

There are a few counts of this clone. The chain is built from TRBV18 and TRBJ2-1; 11 bases are shared with TRBD2. Germline loops: CDR1 KGHSH, CDR2 LQKENI. The V segment lost 3 bases and the J segment 2 bases; nucleotides outside the gene matches: 3. This CDR3 is 16 amino acids long. The CDR3 loop reads CASSPLAGGTYNEQFF. CDR3 nucleotide sequence: TGTGCCAGCTCACCCTTAGCGGGGGGGACCTACAATGAGCAGTTCTTC.

CDR3 nucleotide sequence: TGTGCCAGCAGCTTGGGGGAAATTAACTATGGCTACACCTTC. Translated, it gives CASSLGEINYGYTF. The chain links TRBV7-8 to TRBJ1-2, with D possibly TRBD1 on 5 matching bases. V was shortened by 3 bases and J by 1 base, with 9 bases between the two germline ends. In germline, CDR1 is SGHVS, CDR2 FQNEAQ. The CDR3 is made up of 14 amino acids.

The chain recombines TRBV3-1 (or the pseudogene TRBV3-2) with TRBJ1-3; no definite D call. This CDR3 spans 14 amino acids. The germline V gene encodes CDR1 LGHDT and CDR2 YNNKEL (reference sequence). Trimming shortened V by 11 bases and J by 0 bases, and 14 bases separated the two germline ends. As DNA, the CDR3 is TGTGCCGCCCGGAGGAGTAGCTCTGGAAACACCATATATTTT. Its protein product is CAARRSSSGNTIYF.

The chain's CDR3 is CASSYDRDPSYNEQFF. Here the CDR3 DNA reads TGTGCCAGCAGTTACGATAGGGACCCTTCCTACAATGAGCAGTTCTTC. The chain links TRBV6-6 to TRBJ2-1; TRBD1 or TRBD2 may be the D gene (5 bases each). V was pared by 2 bases and J by 1 base, with 12 bases between. CDR3 length equals 16 residues. Germline V gene data show CDR1 as MNHNY and CDR2 as SVGAGI (reference sequence).

The rearrangement uses TRBV9 and TRBJ1-6; 7 bases line up with TRBD1. V lost 4 bases and J lost 10; bases outside the gene matches: 8. The CDR3 covers 14 residues. Germline CDR1 reads SGDLS; CDR2 reads YYNGEE. The CDR3 DNA reads TGTGCCAGCAGCCCTGACAGGGCGAACTCACCCCTCCACTTT. This gives the protein CASSPDRANSPLHF.

The CDR3: CASSGWRGRFPGELFF. The CDR3 nucleotides read TGCGCCAGCAGTGGGTGGAGGGGGCGCTTTCCCGGGGAGCTGTTTTTT. V gene TRBV10-2 combines with J gene TRBJ2-2, with D maybe TRBD1 (7 bases). CDR3 length: 16 amino acids. Looked up from germline, CDR1 is WSHSY and CDR2 is SAAADI. V lost 4 bases, J lost 6 bases, and 18 bases lay in between.

CDR3 coding DNA: TGTGCCAGCAGCCAAGGCCCCTCTACCACCTTC. This gives the protein CASSQGPSTTF. V gene TRBV3-1 (or the pseudogene TRBV3-2) combines with J gene TRBJ1-2; D remains ambiguous. This CDR3 contains 11 residues. The V and J ends lost 1 base and 13 bases respectively, with 10 bases between them. Per germline, CDR1 LGHDT and CDR2 YNNKEL (reference sequence).

This chain uses TRBV14 with TRBJ2-2; 14 bases agree with TRBD2. The ends lost 4 bases at V and 4 bases at J; junction bases unmatched: 5. CDR1 is SGHDN and CDR2 is FVKESK in the germline V gene. The CDR3 extends over 17 amino acids. CDR3 sequence: CASSPWTSGGPTGELFF. Here the CDR3 DNA reads TGTGCCAGCAGCCCATGGACTAGCGGGGGGCCCACCGGGGAGCTGTTTTTT.

This chain uses TRBV5-1 with TRBJ2-5; TRBD1 aligns across 8 bases. The V segment lost 5 bases and the J segment 2 bases; nucleotides outside the gene matches: 5. The CDR3 is 14 residues long. Germline lookup yields CDR1 SGHRS and CDR2 YFSETQ. DNA of the CDR3: TGCGCCAGCAGTTTTACAGGGGGACAAGAGACCCAGTACTTC. Its translation: CASSFTGGQETQYF.

V is TRBV9 and J is TRBJ2-1; 7 positions agree with TRBD1. This CDR3 has 15 residues. J gave up 2 bases and V 3 bases, and 5 bases lay outside the gene matches. The germline CDR1 and CDR2 sequences are SGDLS and YYNGEE. Here the CDR3 reads CASSARTGAYNEQFF. The CDR3 DNA follows: TGTGCCAGCAGCGCACGGACAGGTGCCTACAATGAGCAGTTCTTC.

The chain recombines TRBV9 with TRBJ2-3; D remains ambiguous. Germline V gene lookup returns CDR1 SGDLS and CDR2 YYNGEE. Trimming left V 3 bases short and J 2 bases short, with 10 bases between. There are 14 residues in the CDR3. The CDR3 reads CASSGWSHTDTQYF. CDR3 coding DNA: TGTGCCAGCAGCGGCTGGTCCCACACAGATACGCAGTATTTT. Looking up the rest from reference TRBV9 and TRBJ2-3 gives the full variable domain: DSGVTQTPKHLITATGQRVTLRCSPRSGDLSVYWYQQSLDQGLQFLIQYYNGEERAKGNILERFSAQQFPDLHSELNLSSLELGDSALYFCASSGWSHTDTQYFGPGTRLTVL.